The 32 T cell receptor beta chains given below trace back to one sample, sequenced in a study of CD8 T cells in Susac syndrome. RNA in amounts of about 0.45 to 1 ug was reverse transcribed with random hexamers. TCRdb re-called the immunoSEQ multiplex PCR reads through MiXCR, storing one row per CDR3 protein. Among about 130,000 distinct CDR3 sequences listed, roughly 94% were seen once. The material sequenced was CD8+ T cells from PBMCs. The receptors come from a human donor with Susac syndrome.

This chain joins TRBV7-3 and TRBJ2-1; D unresolved. From germline, CDR1 is SGHTA and CDR2 FQGTGA. The germline V and J ends were trimmed by 1 base and 8 bases, with 9 bases remaining between them. The CDR3 runs 13 residues. The CDR3 nucleotides read TGTGCCAGCAGCTTAAGTCTGGGTTATGAGCAGTTCTTC. It specifies CASSLSLGYEQFF.

This clonotype was recorded once. The chain recombines TRBV27 with TRBJ2-3, with unresolved D. Trimming left V 5 bases short and J 6 bases short, with 9 bases between. CDR3 length: 12 amino acids. Looked up from germline, CDR1 is MNHEY and CDR2 is SMNVEV (reference sequence). The CDR3 reads CASSIPDDTQYF. CDR3 in DNA: TGTGCCAGCAGTATCCCCGATGATACGCAGTATTTT.

The chain is built from TRBV9 and TRBJ2-3, with D perhaps matching TRBD1 (5 bases). Germline CDR1 SGDLS, CDR2 YYNGEE. This CDR3 is 13 amino acids long. The germline V and J ends were trimmed by 6 bases and 6 bases, with 14 bases remaining between them. The DNA of the CDR3 is TGTGCCAGCACCCCAGGGTATGGCGATACGCAGTATTTT. It translates to CASTPGYGDTQYF.

The rearrangement joins TRBV7-9 to TRBJ1-2, with TRBD1 matching 7 bases. This CDR3 has 14 residues. V lost 1 base and J lost 8; bases outside the gene matches: 7. Germline-derived CDR1 and CDR2 are SEHNR and FQNEAQ (reference sequence). CDR3 DNA sequence: TGTGCCAGCAGCTTAGTAGGGGGACAGTCGGGCTACACCTTC. Its translation: CASSLVGGQSGYTF.

The J gene is TRBJ2-1, the V gene TRBV12-3 or TRBV12-4; D is possibly TRBD2 (7 bases). The CDR3 is 14 residues long. Trimming took 7 bases from V and 10 from J, leaving 20 bases between them. The CDR3 region has the DNA TGTGCCAGCACCCCCGGGGGGCGGGAGTGGGAGCAGTTCTTC. Residues: CASTPGGREWEQFF.

The chain carries TRBV29-1 and TRBJ1-2; D unresolved. Germline V gene data show CDR1 as SQVTM and CDR2 as ANQGSEA. The CDR3 has 13 residues. V shed 2 bases and J shed 0 bases, with 7 bases lying between them. The CDR3 nucleotides read TGCAGCGTTGAAAGCAAGACTAACTATGGCTACACCTTC. It yields the protein CSVESKTNYGYTF.

This rearrangement joins TRBV28 to TRBJ1-1, with unresolved D. CDR1 MDHEN and CDR2 SYDVKM come from the germline V gene. V lost 11 bases and J lost 1, with 17 bases in between. The CDR3 contains 14 residues. CDR3 nucleotide sequence: TGTGCCCCCCTGGAAGGGTCGCCGAACACTGAAGCTTTCTTT. The encoded protein is CAPLEGSPNTEAFF.

The V and J genes are TRBV6-1 and TRBJ2-7; TRBD1 or TRBD2 may be the D gene (5 bases each). The ends were cut back, 0 bases at V and 5 bases at J, with 5 bases in the middle. Germline CDR1 reads MNHNS; CDR2 reads SASEGT. The CDR3 sequence is 12 residues long. The CDR3 coding sequence is TGTGCCAGCAGTGAAGCGGGGGACGAGCAGTACTTC. Amino acid sequence: CASSEAGDEQYF.

This chain connects TRBV4-1 to TRBJ2-1; 8 bases map to TRBD2. This CDR3 spans 16 amino acids. The ends lost 4 bases at V and 1 base at J; junction bases unmatched: 6. The germline V gene encodes CDR1 MGHRA and CDR2 YSYEKL. CDR3 DNA: TGCGCCAGCAGCCCTATAGCGGGACGTTCCTACAATGAGCAGTTCTTC. Encoded protein: CASSPIAGRSYNEQFF.

The V call is TRBV9, the J call TRBJ2-1; D tentatively reads TRBD1 or TRBD2 (6 bases each). V lost 4 bases, J lost 6 bases, and 20 bases lay in between. The CDR3 covers 16 residues. Per germline, CDR1 SGDLS and CDR2 YYNGEE. The CDR3 nucleotides read TGTGCCAGCAGCCACGCTAGGACAGCCGGGGGCAATGAGCAGTTCTTC. As protein: CASSHARTAGGNEQFF.

The chain recombines TRBV20-1 with TRBJ2-1; TRBD1 matches 7 bases. With 1 base clipped from V and 4 bases from J, the junction kept 13 bases outside the gene matches. Germline assignment: CDR1 DFQATT and CDR2 SNEGSKA (reference sequence). The CDR3 is 17 amino acids. This CDR3 reads CSARGYKDRTSYNEQFF. Written as DNA, the CDR3 is TGCAGTGCTAGAGGGTATAAGGACAGGACATCATACAATGAGCAGTTCTTC.

The rearrangement joins TRBV20-1 to TRBJ2-7; D tentatively fits TRBD1 or TRBD2 (5 bases each). From germline, CDR1 is DFQATT and CDR2 SNEGSKA (reference sequence). This CDR3 region has 12 residues. Trimming cost V 5 bases and J 4 bases, with 12 bases left between them. CDR3 protein: CSAGDPGYEQYF. CDR3 nucleotide sequence: TGCAGTGCTGGGGACCCGGGGTACGAGCAGTACTTC.

The chain couples TRBV4-1 to TRBJ2-7; 10 nucleotides match TRBD2. This CDR3 is 17 amino acids long. Germline values: CDR1 MGHRA, CDR2 YSYEKL. V gave up 1 base and J gave up 5 bases; unmatched junction bases: 11. The CDR3 sequence: CASSQGVILAGANEQYF. CDR3 bases: TGCGCCAGCAGCCAAGGCGTTATCCTAGCGGGAGCCAACGAGCAGTACTTC.

This chain links TRBV28 with TRBJ2-1; D ambiguous. Per the germline V gene, CDR1 is MDHEN and CDR2 is SYDVKM. V was trimmed by 4 bases and J by 5 bases, leaving 21 bases between them. This CDR3 comprises 17 residues. The CDR3 region has the DNA TGTGCCAGCAGTTCCCTAGAAAGTACACCCTTACACAATGAGCAGTTCTTC. This encodes CASSSLESTPLHNEQFF.

The rearrangement links TRBV24-1 to TRBJ2-7; no clear D gene. V dropped 3 bases and J dropped 5 bases, with 13 bases sitting between them. Looked up from germline, CDR1 is KGHDR and CDR2 is SFDVKD. The CDR3 totals 14 residues. The CDR3 sequence is CATSDILSPNEQYF. The CDR3 coding sequence is TGTGCCACCAGTGATATCCTTTCACCGAACGAGCAGTACTTC.

The gene calls are TRBV5-4 and TRBJ2-7; the D gene is possibly TRBD2 (5 bases). Trimming took 2 bases from V and 3 from J, leaving 12 bases between them. Germline-derived CDR1 and CDR2 are SGHNT and YYREEE (reference sequence). The CDR3 runs to 14 residues. CDR3 nucleotides: TGTGCCAGCAGCTTCGACTTGGGAGACTACGAGCAGTACTTC. Encoded protein: CASSFDLGDYEQYF.

This chain uses TRBV29-1 with TRBJ1-2; 8 nucleotides align to TRBD1. Germline CDR1 SQVTM, CDR2 ANQGSEA. The CDR3 loop spans 15 amino acids. V gave up 0 bases and J gave up 2 bases; unmatched junction bases: 5. The CDR3 region has the DNA TGCAGCGTTGAAGACCCGAGACAGGGGAACTATGGCTACACCTTC. Translated, it gives CSVEDPRQGNYGYTF. Full variable domain (outside the CDR3, taken from reference TRBV29-1 and TRBJ1-2): SAVISQKPSRDICQRGTSLTIQCQVDSQVTMMFWYRQQPGQSLTLIATANQGSEATYESGFVIDKFPISRPNLTFSTLTVSNMSPEDSSIYLCSVEDPRQGNYGYTFGSGTRLTVV.

The chain links TRBV12-3 or TRBV12-4 to TRBJ2-1; D is perhaps TRBD2 (5 bases). The CDR3 covers 13 residues. V was clipped by 3 bases and J by 8 bases, with 11 bases between them. CDR3 amino acids: CASSFPGTDEQFF. The CDR3, as DNA: TGTGCCAGCAGTTTTCCGGGAACGGATGAGCAGTTCTTC.

The CDR3 DNA reads TGCGCCAGCAGCTGGACAAGCTCTGGAAACACCATATATTTT. Encoded protein: CASSWTSSGNTIYF. The V gene is TRBV4-1, the J gene TRBJ1-3; tentatively, D is TRBD1 (5 bases). Per germline, CDR1 MGHRA and CDR2 YSYEKL. The V end lost 5 bases, the J end lost 0 bases, and 8 bases lay between the germline ends. The CDR3 covers 14 residues.

The V call is TRBV30, the J call TRBJ2-7; D remains unclear. This CDR3 has 12 amino acids. Germline CDR1 GTSNPN, CDR2 SVGIG (reference sequence). Deletions cut 0 bases from V and 5 bases from J, with 8 bases between. For the CDR3, the DNA is TGTGCCTGGAGTGTAGGGCAGGACGAGCAGTACTTC. It specifies CAWSVGQDEQYF. The entire variable domain, with the rest obtained from reference TRBV30 and TRBJ2-7, is as follows: SQTIHQWPATLVQPVGSPLSLECTVEGTSNPNLYWYRQAAGRGLQLLFYSVGIGQISSEVPQNLSASRPQDRQFILSSKKLLLSDSGFYLCAWSVGQDEQYFGPGTRLTVT.

The chain employs TRBV3-1 and TRBJ2-3; D possibly corresponds to TRBD2 (6 bases). Germline V gene data show CDR1 as LGHDT and CDR2 as YNNKEL (reference sequence). The V end lost 2 bases, the J end lost 6 bases, and 18 bases lay between the germline ends. CDR3 length: 16 residues. The CDR3 region has the DNA TGTGCCAGCAGCCAACCCAGCGGGCCCTTCGTGGATACGCAGTATTTT. Translated: CASSQPSGPFVDTQYF.

The chain joins TRBV12-3 or TRBV12-4 to TRBJ2-1, with TRBD2 matching over 7 bases. V trimming: 1 base; J trimming: 1 base; junction bases outside the gene matches: 7. The CDR3 length is 17 residues. Written as DNA, the CDR3 is TGTGCCAGCAGTTTAGATCGCCGGGAGGCTTCCTACAATGAGCAGTTCTTC. It is translated as CASSLDRREASYNEQFF.

The chain combines TRBV5-1 with TRBJ2-6; weak D call: TRBD1 (5 bases). The germline CDR1 and CDR2 sequences are SGHRS and YFSETQ. Deletions cut 5 bases from V and 4 bases from J, with 13 bases between. This CDR3 is 15 amino acids long. Written as DNA, the CDR3 is TGCGCCAGCAGTCAGCCCAGGGCCGGGGCCAACGTCCTGACTTTC. Protein product: CASSQPRAGANVLTF.

The V call is TRBV11-2, the J call TRBJ2-3; 9 bases match TRBD2. From germline, CDR1 is SGHAT and CDR2 FQNNGV. V trimming: 0 bases; J trimming: 0 bases; junction bases outside the gene matches: 4. The CDR3 is 17 amino acids. CDR3 nucleotide sequence: TGTGCCAGCAGCTTAGATGAAACTAGCGGGAGCACAGATACGCAGTATTTT. The encoded protein is CASSLDETSGSTDTQYF.

The chain carries TRBV7-9 and TRBJ2-3; tentatively, D is TRBD1 (6 bases). The CDR3 consists of 15 residues. Deletions cut 7 bases from V and 0 bases from J, with 14 bases between. The germline gives CDR1 SEHNR, CDR2 FQNEAQ (reference sequence). As DNA, the CDR3 is TGTGCCAGCATGGGGGCCATCCCTAGCACAGATACGCAGTATTTT. Its translation: CASMGAIPSTDTQYF.

This clonotype was counted a few times. CDR3 sequence (DNA): TGCAGCGTTGAAGACGACCAGGCCGTCATAGGGGAGCAGTACTTC. Translation: CSVEDDQAVIGEQYF. The chain combines TRBV29-1 with TRBJ2-7; no firm D call. The CDR3 covers 15 residues. Germline CDR1 reads SQVTM; CDR2 reads ANQGSEA. The V and J ends lost 0 bases and 7 bases respectively, with 19 bases between them.

Here the CDR3 DNA reads TGTGCCAGCAGTTTTTATATGTTCGACAATGAGCAGTTCTTC. This codes for CASSFYMFDNEQFF. This chain joins TRBV12-3 or TRBV12-4 and TRBJ2-1; D is unresolved. The CDR3 loop spans 14 amino acids. Trimming cost V 3 bases and J 5 bases, with 11 bases left between them.

This chain uses TRBV7-9 with TRBJ2-1; D unclear. The germline CDR1 and CDR2 sequences are SEHNR and FQNEAQ (reference sequence). The CDR3 runs to 13 residues. V shed 2 bases and J shed 7 bases, with 9 bases lying between them. The CDR3 loop reads CASSLTVGNEQFF. CDR3 coding DNA: TGTGCCAGCAGCTTAACCGTAGGGAATGAGCAGTTCTTC.

The chain couples TRBV6-5 to TRBJ2-1; weak D call: TRBD1 (7 bases). The ends were cut back, 6 bases at V and 3 bases at J, with 15 bases in the middle. This CDR3 is built from 15 residues. Germline V gene data show CDR1 as MNHEY and CDR2 as SVGAGI. The CDR3 loop reads CASRRDSGRYNEQFF. CDR3 nucleotides: TGTGCCAGCAGGAGGGACAGCGGGCGCTACAATGAGCAGTTCTTC.

The chain has TRBV12-3 or TRBV12-4 and TRBJ2-7; D may be TRBD1 (6 bases). CDR3 length: 14 amino acids. V was trimmed by 0 bases and J by 5 bases, leaving 11 bases between them. The CDR3 loop reads CASSLAQGEDEQYF. In DNA form, the CDR3 reads TGTGCCAGCAGTTTAGCACAGGGTGAAGACGAGCAGTACTTC.

J is TRBJ2-1 and V is TRBV18, with 14 nucleotides matching TRBD2. Trimming cost V 6 bases and J 8 bases; bases outside gene matches: 6. The CDR3 is 15 amino acids. CDR1 is KGHSH, CDR2 LQKENI, per germline. CDR3 DNA sequence: TGTGCCAGCTCTTCGGGACTAGCGGGAGAGCATGAGCAGTTCTTC. Its translation is CASSSGLAGEHEQFF.

The chain couples TRBV5-6 to TRBJ2-7, with 12 bases aligning to TRBD2. The CDR3 consists of 15 residues. The germline V gene has CDR1 SGHDT and CDR2 YYEEEE. Germline trimming cut 0 bases from V and 2 bases from J; bases unmatched to any gene: 0. The CDR3 reads CASSLGLAGAYEQYF. CDR3 bases: TGTGCCAGCAGCTTGGGACTAGCGGGGGCCTACGAGCAGTACTTC.